This TCR beta chain was recorded in a study of glioma-infiltrating T cells. Using RNA template, CDR3s of TCR alpha and beta were amplified with iRepertoire arm-PCR. TCRdb reprocessed the multiplex PCR reads via MiXCR and lists one record per CDR3 protein. The sample gives approximately 88,000 distinct CDR3 sequences, around 23% of which show up once; around 7% is in the top ten. With regard to this clonotype: One junction end does not reproduce the germline sequence, and a read error may be involved.

The clonotype comes from a human donor with low-grade glioma or glioblastoma, undergoing nonglioma brain surgery, or in good health (not recorded which). The sequencing sample was made of glioma tissue, nonneoplastic brain tissue, or PBMCs (not recorded which).

The CDR3 DNA sequence: TGTGCCAGTAGTAGGTTCGATGGTGATCAGGCCCAGCATTTT. This gives the protein CASSRFDGDQAQHF. The chain carries TRBV19 and TRBJ1-5; D remains unclear. The CDR3 loop spans 14 amino acids. Germline CDR1 is LNHDA and CDR2 is SQIVND (reference sequence).